What follows are 25 T cell receptor beta chains derived from one specimen sequenced in a study of CD8+ T cells in alopecia areata. In each case, RNA was isolated and then reverse transcribed into cDNA as the sequencing template. Profiling relied on immunoSEQ multiplex PCR, and the TCRdb table lists in-frame clones only, not all of them. This sample yields 65,000 to 75,000 clones, of which around 49% are seen a single time; roughly a sixth belongs to the top ten. The sample consisted of CD8+ T cells sorted from blood, taken at week 0. These receptor sequences come from a human donor with alopecia areata.

This clone was seen more than once but under ten times. The chain employs TRBV7-9 and TRBJ2-5; TRBD2 matches at 9 bases. The CDR3 covers 12 residues. With 11 bases clipped from V and 3 bases from J, the junction kept 4 bases outside the gene matches. Germline V lookup: CDR1 SEHNR, CDR2 FQNEAQ (reference sequence). The CDR3 spells CAGRLAEETQYF. The CDR3 DNA is TGTGCCGGGAGACTAGCGGAAGAGACCCAGTACTTC. Complete variable domain (other parts from reference TRBV7-9 and TRBJ2-5): DTGVSQNPRHKITKRGQNVTFRCDPISEHNRLYWYRQTLGQGPEFLTYFQNEAQLEKSRLLSDRFSAERPKGSFSTLEIQRTEQGDSAMYLCAGRLAEETQYFGPGTRLLVL.

The V gene is TRBV18, the J gene TRBJ2-7; unclear D gene. The CDR3 runs to 13 residues. From germline, CDR1 is KGHSH and CDR2 LQKENI. Trimming cost V 3 bases and J 0 bases, with 6 bases left between them. In DNA, the CDR3 is TGTGCCAGCTCACCGGACCACTCCTACGAGCAGTACTTC. This gives the protein CASSPDHSYEQYF.

The CDR3 is CASRLPQGFDEQFF. In nucleotides, the CDR3 is TGTGCCAGCCGCCTCCCCCAGGGGTTCGATGAGCAGTTCTTC. The chain couples TRBV25-1 to TRBJ2-1, with a weak D call TRBD1 (6 bases). This CDR3 has 14 residues. Germline lookup yields CDR1 MGHDK and CDR2 SYGVNS. V lost 8 bases and J lost 8, with 19 bases in between.

V is TRBV29-1 and J is TRBJ1-1; D is undetermined. CDR3 length: 12 residues. The germline V gene encodes CDR1 SQVTM and CDR2 ANQGSEA. Trimming pared 4 bases from V and 5 bases from J, leaving 11 bases between. In nucleotides, the CDR3 is TGCAGCGTTGTGGCGGGATGGACTGAAGCTTTCTTT. This codes for CSVVAGWTEAFF.

This clone was seen more than once but under ten times. The CDR3 sequence: CASSLWGRAVSGANVLTF. The CDR3 DNA follows: TGTGCCAGCAGCCTGTGGGGAAGGGCCGTCTCTGGGGCCAACGTCCTGACTTTC. This chain joins TRBV5-6 and TRBJ2-6; no clear D gene. The CDR3 totals 18 residues. The V end was cut by 4 bases, the J end by 0 bases, with 17 bases between. Germline V gives CDR1 SGHDT, CDR2 YYEEEE. The full variable domain, completed using reference TRBV5-6 and TRBJ2-6, is DAGVTQSPTHLIKTRGQQVTLRCSPKSGHDTVSWYQQALGQGPQFIFQYYEEEERQRGNFPDRFSGHQFPNYSSELNVNALLLGDSALYLCASSLWGRAVSGANVLTFGAGSRLTVL.

Sample share makes this clone medium-sized. CDR3 protein: CASSDSRDHNEQFF. Here the CDR3 DNA reads TGTGCCAGCAGCGACAGCAGGGACCACAATGAGCAGTTCTTC. V and J are TRBV6-1 and TRBJ2-1; D could derive from TRBD1 or TRBD2 (5 bases each). Germline V gene sequence: CDR1 MNHNS, CDR2 SASEGT. The CDR3 is made up of 14 amino acids. V shed 6 bases and J shed 5 bases, with 14 bases lying between them.

The rearrangement uses TRBV15 and TRBJ1-5; no reliable D call. Trimming cost V 0 bases and J 7 bases, with 13 bases left between them. The CDR3 totals 15 residues. The germline V gene encodes CDR1 LNHNV and CDR2 YYDKDF (reference sequence). This CDR3 reads CATSRDLGPLQPQHF. CDR3 nucleotide sequence: TGTGCCACCAGCAGAGATCTTGGGCCTCTCCAGCCCCAGCATTTT.

This clone was found a few times. The rearrangement uses TRBV18 and TRBJ2-1; 7 nucleotides agree with TRBD1. CDR1 and CDR2 from the germline V gene are KGHSH and LQKENI. The CDR3 covers 16 residues. Germline trimming cut 3 bases from V and 6 bases from J; bases unmatched to any gene: 11. The CDR3 DNA follows: TGTGCCAGCTCACCCGCCCGGACAGGACGCCCCAATGAGCAGTTCTTC. Encoded protein: CASSPARTGRPNEQFF.

This clone was counted only a few times. The V call is TRBV7-8, the J call TRBJ2-5; D is ambiguous. The CDR3 totals 15 residues. Trimming left V 0 bases short and J 2 bases short, with 10 bases between. Germline CDR1 and CDR2: SGHVS and FQNEAQ. The CDR3 nucleotides are TGTGCCAGCAGCTTAGCGGCCGGGCAGCAAGAGACCCAGTACTTC. It yields the protein CASSLAAGQQETQYF. Full variable domain (remainder filled in from reference TRBV7-8 and TRBJ2-5): GAGVSQSPRYKVAKRGQDVALRCDPISGHVSLFWYQQALGQGPEFLTYFQNEAQLDKSGLPSDRFFAERPEGSVSTLKIQRTQQEDSAVYLCASSLAAGQQETQYFGPGTRLLVL.

This clone was seen a few times. The rearrangement joins TRBV29-1 to TRBJ2-2; D call uncertain. Trimming pared 5 bases from V and 7 bases from J, leaving 5 bases between. The CDR3 is made up of 10 amino acids. Germline loops: CDR1 SQVTM, CDR2 ANQGSEA. The CDR3 region has the DNA TGCAGCGTTAAGGGCGGGGAGCTGTTTTTT. As protein: CSVKGGELFF.

The chain combines TRBV7-8 with TRBJ2-3; weak D call: TRBD1 (5 bases). From germline, CDR1 is SGHVS and CDR2 FQNEAQ. Trimming cost V 0 bases and J 6 bases, with 16 bases left between them. The CDR3 consists of 16 residues. CDR3 DNA sequence: TGTGCCAGCAGCTTAGCGGGGCAGGGAATGCTGGATACGCAGTATTTT. Protein: CASSLAGQGMLDTQYF.

The chain carries TRBV7-2 and TRBJ2-1; D perhaps matches TRBD2 (5 bases). This CDR3 has 15 amino acids. Trimming stripped 3 bases from V and 4 bases from J, with 13 bases between. Germline V gene data show CDR1 as SGHTA and CDR2 as FQGNSA. CDR3 coding DNA: TGTGCCAGCAGCTTTAGGGAGCCCCCTTACAATGAGCAGTTCTTC. Its translation is CASSFREPPYNEQFF.

This clone showed up just a few times. V and J are TRBV2 and TRBJ1-1; D remains unclear. The length of the CDR3 is 11 residues. From germline, CDR1 is SNHLY and CDR2 FYNNEI. Between the trimmed V and J ends, which lost 10 bases and 1 base, there was a span of 7 bases. CDR3 in DNA: TGTGCCACGTTCCGGAACACTGAAGCTTTCTTT. Translating gives CATFRNTEAFF.

The chain is built from TRBV10-2 and TRBJ2-1; 7 bases are a match to TRBD2. This CDR3 is 13 amino acids long. V dropped 2 bases and J dropped 6; count of bases not matched to a gene: 1. From germline, CDR1 is WSHSY and CDR2 SAAADI. The CDR3 loop is CASSEGGGNEQFF. Here the CDR3 DNA reads TGCGCCAGCAGTGAGGGGGGGGGCAATGAGCAGTTCTTC.

The chain employs TRBV6-5 and TRBJ2-5; D unclear. With 2 bases removed from V and 5 bases from J, the gap between germline ends came to 9 bases. The CDR3 runs to 13 residues. Germline lookup yields CDR1 MNHEY and CDR2 SVGAGI. The DNA for the CDR3 is TGTGCCAGCAGTTACAAGGGTTGGGAGACCCAGTACTTC. It translates to CASSYKGWETQYF.

This chain uses TRBV7-9 with TRBJ2-7; tentative D call: TRBD1 (6 bases). The CDR3 length is 17 residues. Germline V gene data show CDR1 as SEHNR and CDR2 as FQNEAQ (reference sequence). Trimming removed 1 base from V and 2 bases from J, with 18 bases in between. CDR3 coding DNA: TGTGCCAGCAGCTTAGGGACAGCTCGAACGCAGGCCTACGAGCAGTACTTC. Translation gives CASSLGTARTQAYEQYF.

This clone was observed many times. This rearrangement joins TRBV19 to TRBJ2-2; 7 bases are a match to TRBD1. CDR1 LNHDA and CDR2 SQIVND come from the germline V gene (reference sequence). The CDR3 has 16 residues. The V segment lost 2 bases and the J segment 2 bases; nucleotides outside the gene matches: 5. This chain's CDR3 is CASSIRGQTNTGELFF. The CDR3 bases are TGTGCCAGTAGTATACGGGGACAGACTAACACCGGGGAGCTGTTTTTT.

This rearrangement joins TRBV30 to TRBJ1-2, with 8 bases lining up with TRBD1. The J segment lost 6 bases and the V segment lost 1 base, leaving 10 bases of the junction unmatched. The germline V gene encodes CDR1 GTSNPN and CDR2 SVGIG (reference sequence). This CDR3 has 15 residues. CDR3 loop: CAWSADGQGANGYTF. In DNA, the CDR3 is TGTGCCTGGAGTGCGGACGGTCAGGGGGCGAATGGCTACACCTTC. Full variable domain (remainder filled in from reference TRBV30 and TRBJ1-2): SQTIHQWPATLVQPVGSPLSLECTVEGTSNPNLYWYRQAAGRGLQLLFYSVGIGQISSEVPQNLSASRPQDRQFILSSKKLLLSDSGFYLCAWSADGQGANGYTFGSGTRLTVV.

Worth noting for this clone: Other nucleotide sequences from this sample produce the same CDR3. The chain joins TRBV27 to TRBJ2-3, with a tentative D call TRBD2 (6 bases). The V end was cut by 3 bases, the J end by 5 bases, with 6 bases between. Germline values: CDR1 MNHEY, CDR2 SMNVEV (reference sequence). The CDR3 consists of 12 residues. The CDR3 sequence: CASSLGGDTQYF. The CDR3, as DNA: TGTGCCAGCAGTTTGGGAGGAGATACGCAGTATTTT.

The CDR3 region has the DNA TGTGCCAGCTCACCAGCGGGAGAGGGCAATCAGCCCCAGCATTTT. Translation: CASSPAGEGNQPQHF. This chain uses TRBV18 with TRBJ1-5; the D is unclear. Trimming shortened V by 2 bases and J by 2 bases, and 10 bases separated the two germline ends. CDR1 is KGHSH, CDR2 LQKENI, per germline. The CDR3 contains 15 residues.

The chain is built from TRBV6-6 and TRBJ2-4; 12 bases line up with TRBD2. The V gene's germline CDR1 is MNHNY and CDR2 SVGAGI (reference sequence). This CDR3 spans 15 amino acids. Trimming at V came to 6 bases and at J to 2 bases, leaving 2 bases not matched to a gene. The CDR3 loop reads CASRLAGGTKNIQYF. CDR3 sequence (DNA): TGTGCCAGCAGGCTAGCGGGAGGGACCAAAAACATTCAGTACTTC.

In this sample, this clone turned up a few times. The CDR3 sequence: CSVESDTEAYEQYF. DNA of the CDR3: TGCAGCGTTGAGTCTGATACGGAAGCCTACGAGCAGTACTTC. The chain couples TRBV29-1 to TRBJ2-7; D unresolved. Germline lookup yields CDR1 SQVTM and CDR2 ANQGSEA. The CDR3 is made up of 14 amino acids. Trimming pared 3 bases from V and 2 bases from J, leaving 14 bases between.

In this sample, this clone turned up a few times. This chain joins TRBV6-5 and TRBJ2-5; TRBD2 matches at 11 bases. The DNA end lines up better with TRBJ2-7; the J call may be wrong. The length of the CDR3 is 14 residues. The germline gives CDR1 MNHEY, CDR2 SVGAGI. CDR3 bases: TGTGCCAGCAAACCGGGACTAGCGGCCTACGAGCAGTACTTC. Protein sequence: CASKPGLAAYEQYF.

The chain combines TRBV6-5 with TRBJ2-2; no firm D call. Per the germline V gene, CDR1 is MNHEY and CDR2 is SVGAGI. Trimming left V 9 bases short and J 5 bases short, with 13 bases between. There are 13 residues in the CDR3. The CDR3 sequence: CASLQVGTGELFF. The CDR3, as DNA: TGTGCCAGTTTGCAGGTTGGGACCGGGGAGCTGTTTTTT.

The chain couples TRBV6-1 to TRBJ2-1, with 11 bases that match TRBD2. The CDR3 is 18 amino acids. Trimming removed 4 bases from V and 6 bases from J; junction bases left unmatched: 14. CDR1 and CDR2 from the germline V gene are MNHNS and SASEGT. The CDR3 coding sequence is TGTGCCAGCAGTGTCTCCCGGGCCGGACTAGCGGGCCCCAATGAGCAGTTCTTC. As protein: CASSVSRAGLAGPNEQFF.